What follows are 5 T cell receptor beta chains derived from one specimen sequenced in a study of PD-1 blockade in mismatch repair-deficient tumors. Measured with immunoSEQ multiplex PCR; TCRdb has only the in-frame clones, and not every one. The profile shows over 11,000 clones, over 75% of them singletons. These TCRs are of unknown antigen specificity. Indicated time point: identical approximately ten-day culture without peptide (control). The specimen comprised cells cultured in vitro, sampled from a patient treated with pembrolizumab. These receptors were taken from an adult with mismatch repair-deficient cancer.

The J gene is TRBJ2-7, the V gene TRBV20-1; D uncertain. The V end was cut by 3 bases, the J end by 9 bases, with 12 bases between. The CDR3 loop spans 11 amino acids. In germline, CDR1 is DFQATT, CDR2 SNEGSKA (reference sequence). The CDR3 DNA sequence: TGCAGTGCTAGTCGCGCAGGCCTGCAGTACTTC. Its protein is CSASRAGLQYF.

The rearrangement uses TRBV28 and TRBJ2-3, with D uncertain. V was shortened by 5 bases and J by 7 bases, with 16 bases between the two germline ends. Germline V CDR1 and CDR2: MDHEN, SYDVKM. This CDR3 comprises 14 residues. The CDR3 protein is CASSGASSTNTQYF. DNA for the CDR3: TGTGCCAGCAGTGGCGCCAGTAGCACGAATACGCAGTATTTT.

A word on this clone: The same CDR3 also results from other DNA sequences found in this sample. The chain couples TRBV14 to TRBJ2-1; D is unclear. Germline V gene lookup returns CDR1 SGHDN and CDR2 FVKESK. The ends were cut back, 0 bases at V and 4 bases at J, with 7 bases in the middle. The CDR3 sequence is 14 residues long. This CDR3 is CASSQEGRYNEQFF. CDR3 bases: TGTGCCAGCAGCCAAGAAGGGCGGTACAATGAGCAGTTCTTC.

To note about this clone: The junction departs from germline at one end; a sequencing error may be responsible. The CDR3 spells CASSLQGGYTIYF. CDR3 DNA sequence: TGTGCCAGCAGCTTACAGGGTGGATACACCATATATTTT. The V call is TRBV5-5, the J call TRBJ1-3; perhaps TRBD1 as D (6 bases). Looked up from germline, CDR1 is SGHKS and CDR2 is YYEKEE (reference sequence). The CDR3 consists of 13 residues.

The V gene is TRBV7-9, the J gene TRBJ1-2, with D hard to call. The CDR3 length is 11 residues. With 11 bases removed from V and 3 bases from J, the gap between germline ends came to 10 bases. Germline CDR1 is SEHNR and CDR2 is FQNEAQ (reference sequence). The CDR3 DNA follows: TGTGCCGAAGACGGTTACTATGGCTACACCTTC. Protein: CAEDGYYGYTF.